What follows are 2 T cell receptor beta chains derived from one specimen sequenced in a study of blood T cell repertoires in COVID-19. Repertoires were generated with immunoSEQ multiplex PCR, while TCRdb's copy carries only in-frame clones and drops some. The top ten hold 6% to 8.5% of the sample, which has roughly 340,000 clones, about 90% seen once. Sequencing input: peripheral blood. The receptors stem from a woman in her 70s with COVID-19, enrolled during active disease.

Here the CDR3 DNA reads TGTGCCAGCAGCCAACTTAATAACTATGGCTACACCTTC. Its translation is CASSQLNNYGYTF. The chain is built from TRBV3-1 (or the pseudogene TRBV3-2) and TRBJ1-2; D is uncertain. The length of the CDR3 is 13 residues. Trimming removed 2 bases at V and 1 base at J, with 5 bases between. Germline V gives CDR1 LGHDT, CDR2 YNNKEL (reference sequence).

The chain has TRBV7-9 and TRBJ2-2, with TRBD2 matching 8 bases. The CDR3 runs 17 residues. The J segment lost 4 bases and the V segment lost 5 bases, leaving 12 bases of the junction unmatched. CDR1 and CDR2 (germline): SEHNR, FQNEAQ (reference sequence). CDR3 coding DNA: TGTGCCAGCAGCCCTCCCGCGGTACGGGGGGGCACCGGGGAGCTGTTTTTT. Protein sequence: CASSPPAVRGGTGELFF.